These T cell receptor beta chains were read from a single sample in a study of CD8+ T cells in alopecia areata. Produced via immunoSEQ multiplex PCR; TCRdb's table is partial and in-frame only. Among 150,000 to 200,000 clones listed, roughly 65% were seen once. Specimen: CD4+ T cells sorted from blood, collected at week 4, from a patient treated with tofacitinib. The source is a human donor with alopecia areata. Each CDR3 is given with its conserved first and last residue. Fields, in order: J gene, V gene, D gene, CDR3 protein. D genes are given only for firm matches.

TRBJ2-2	TRBV7-2	.	CASRRLPQNTGELFF
TRBJ1-2	TRBV30	.	CAWSVKRRGYGYTF
TRBJ2-5	TRBV6-1	TRBD1	CASSARPRDSLGETQYF
TRBJ1-4	TRBV7-2	.	CASSLATTNEKLFF
TRBJ2-6	TRBV29-1	.	CSVVVAHPSGANVLTF
TRBJ2-7	TRBV4-3	.	CASSLDFYEQYF
TRBJ2-1	TRBV30	.	CAWSGDYNEQFF
TRBJ2-5	TRBV29-1	.	CSVSQGGETQYF
TRBJ2-4	TRBV27	TRBD1	CASSHRQGGNIQYF
TRBJ2-7	TRBV27	.	CASSFGTSYEQYF
TRBJ2-7	TRBV5-1	.	CASSSDGHSYEQYF
TRBJ1-2	TRBV29-1	.	CSVTRGGKFGYGYTF
TRBJ2-3	TRBV29-1	.	CSVGTDTQYF
TRBJ2-1	TRBV7-2	.	CASTWAGQEQFF
TRBJ2-6	TRBV7-2	TRBD1	CASSLASSQRGTASSGANVLTF
TRBJ2-1	TRBV30	.	CAWSVAGAYNEQFF
TRBJ1-5	TRBV6-5	.	CASSMKGDSNQPQHF
TRBJ2-3	TRBV4-1	.	CASSPRQAEDTQYF
TRBJ2-1	TRBV29-1	.	CSVVPYNEQFF
TRBJ2-3	TRBV5-5	.	CASSVQGADTQYF
TRBJ2-3	TRBV14	.	CASSPLWRGSTDTQYF
TRBJ2-2	TRBV4-3	.	CASSQAQNTGELFF
TRBJ2-5	TRBV5-1	.	CASSLPQETQYF
TRBJ2-5	TRBV7-6	.	CASSLGWTPQETQYF
TRBJ2-7	TRBV29-1	.	CSVDQGYEQYF
TRBJ1-2	TRBV5-1	.	CASSGDIPSNYGYTF
TRBJ2-7	TRBV7-6	.	CASSLARDPSYEQYF
TRBJ2-5	TRBV4-3	.	CASSQDAGSKTQYF
TRBJ1-3	TRBV18	TRBD1	CASSDRLSSGNTIYF
TRBJ1-1	TRBV29-1	TRBD1	CSVGPGGAGTEAFF
TRBJ2-2	TRBV7-2	TRBD1	CASSLQGADTGELFF
TRBJ2-4	TRBV27	TRBD1	CASRHADRGLFVKNIQYF
TRBJ2-7	TRBV7-2	.	CASSFTGPSYEQYF
TRBJ2-3	TRBV5-1	.	CASSLVVSTDTQYF
TRBJ2-3	TRBV7-9	.	CASSLTGGGNTDTQYF
TRBJ2-5	TRBV29-1	.	CSVELAKETQYF
TRBJ1-1	TRBV10-3	.	CAISESPEYTEAFF
TRBJ2-7	TRBV5-4	TRBD1	CASSLPGTGGIYEQYF
TRBJ2-5	TRBV5-6	TRBD1	CASSGTGGETQYF
TRBJ1-2	TRBV29-1	.	CSASGGADNYGYTF
TRBJ1-1	TRBV7-2	.	CASSLQPGAVTEAFF
TRBJ2-5	TRBV29-1	.	CSSAAAETQYF
TRBJ1-6	TRBV7-2	.	CASSLQGTAANSPLHF
TRBJ2-3	TRBV2	TRBD1	CASRAGTGLTDTQYF
TRBJ2-7	TRBV25-1	.	CASSEPGRYEQYF
TRBJ2-2	TRBV7-6	.	CASSDIIGSRLFF
TRBJ2-2	TRBV10-3	TRBD1	CAISESRGRDTGELFF
TRBJ2-1	TRBV7-2	TRBD2	CASSLAPSGSSYNEQFF
TRBJ1-4	TRBV4-2	.	CASSRLEGSNEKLFF
TRBJ1-2	TRBV5-1	.	CASSRGGEGYGYTF
TRBJ2-2	TRBV29-1	TRBD1	CSAMGQRATGELFF
TRBJ2-1	TRBV7-9	.	CASSLVGLDYNEQFF
TRBJ2-1	TRBV29-1	TRBD1	CSVVTGGKQFF
TRBJ1-6	TRBV30	.	CAWSVPPAYNSPLHF
TRBJ1-6	TRBV27	TRBD1	CASGWDRISPLHF
TRBJ1-4	TRBV29-1	.	CSVEADTNEKLFF
TRBJ2-5	TRBV14	.	CASSLQRGSGGTQYF
TRBJ2-7	TRBV9	TRBD1	CASSVTGANHYEQYF